This entry features one TCR beta chain sequence. This sample is drawn from a study of somatic mutations in cytotoxic T cells in rheumatoid arthritis. Profiled with immunoSEQ multiplex PCR; TCRdb holds only in-frame clones, not every one. The sample holds almost 20,000 clones; roughly nine tenths are singletons and the top ten take roughly 15%. The V and J ends lost 1 base and 3 bases respectively, with 10 bases between them. The CDR3 is 14 amino acids. From germline, CDR1 is MGHRA and CDR2 YSYEKL. The control group consisted of approximately 20 healthy blood donors, whose median age was around 56 years (range about 20-70) and of whom 55% were female.

The chain carries TRBV4-1 and TRBJ2-7; either TRBD1 or TRBD2 may supply D (5 bases each). This TCR came from a man aged 40-50 years in good health. The specimen sequenced was CD8+ T cells sorted from blood. CDR3 bases: TGCGCCAGCAGCCAAGTCCGGGACCGCTACGAGCAGTACTTC. It translates to CASSQVRDRYEQYF.